The clone carrying this T cell receptor beta chain occurred once. The sample is drawn from a study of cytomegalovirus exposure and HLA in healthy donors. It was with 60 Vbeta and 13 Jbeta primers that the PCR ran. The method was immunoSEQ multiplex PCR; TCRdb's version includes in-frame clones alone and lacks a portion of them. Of fewer than 100,000 clones listed, about 78% are singletons. Unmatched junction bases numbered 4, after V lost 5 bases and J lost 5 bases. The V gene's germline CDR1 is SGHAT and CDR2 FQDESV (reference sequence). The CDR3 loop spans 13 amino acids. This clonotype was sampled from a man aged 40-50 years in good health and CMV-seronegative. The sequenced sample was PBMCs. This sequence joins TRBV11-1 and TRBJ2-5, with 8 nucleotides matching TRBD2. In nucleotides, the CDR3 is TGTGCCAGCAGCCTAGGACTAGCTGAGACCCAGTACTTC. This sequence encodes CASSLGLAETQYF.